What follows describes a single TCR beta chain. Its antigen is currently not known. Base qualities are not recorded, but no much larger clone differs from it by a single base. In total, roughly 710 healthy bone marrow donors made up the cohort. Cohort members were all nominally healthy when sampled, although unrecorded immune exposures were likely present. The donor tested CMV seropositive, placing the donor among the 290 or so seropositive members of the cohort. A peripheral blood sample was collected from each donor, and TCR beta sequencing was performed on peripheral blood mononuclear cells. The Qiagen DNeasy Blood Extraction Kit was used to extract genomic DNA from the blood cell samples. The method was the immunoSEQ multiplex PCR assay. For the multiplex PCR, a mixture combining 60 forward primers for TCR Vbeta segments and 13 reverse primers for TCR Jbeta segments was used. A multiplex PCR assay on genomic DNA amplified the CDR3 region of rearranged TCR beta genes. On the Illumina HiSeq System, the amplified TCR beta libraries were sequenced as 87-base-pair reads. On the study's bioinformatics: A later analysis counted about 80 million unique TCR beta chains across the 550 to 750 repertoires, and approximately 11 million of these chains were shared by at least two donors. A nearest-neighbor algorithm error-corrected the raw reads and collapsed the reads into unique sequences, merging closely related sequences to remove PCR and sequencing errors. V, D and J gene segments were assigned by aligning CDR3 sequences to IMGT reference sequences. For a sequence to be retained, at least a six-nucleotide match to both a V gene segment and a J gene segment was required. Rearrangements were classified as productive when the CDR3 lacked stop codons and remained in frame with V and J, and all other rearrangements were classified as non-productive. CDR3 was defined by IMGT convention, running from the second conserved V-encoded cysteine to the conserved J-encoded phenylalanine. The earlier analysis of a few hundred of the donors excluded any sequence lacking an unambiguous match to a single V gene segment. In an earlier analysis of 587 of the donors, V segments were called functional above 56.7% productive rearrangements and were called segregating when the between-donor standard deviation exceeded 5%. To diagnose cytomegalovirus status from the catalog of TCR beta chain sequences, a statistical classification framework was built. In a later analysis, V and J genes were assigned by comparing TCR nucleotide sequences against IMGT/GENE-DB human TR gene sequences. In a later analysis, CDR3 sequences and most-parsimonious VDJ recombination scenarios were assigned using the TCRdist pipeline. In a later analysis, each TCR beta chain was defined by its CDR3 amino acid sequence together with its V-gene family, and reads lacking a unique V-gene family were excluded. To address suspected cross-contamination and a sequencing artifact, a later analysis removed over 500 highly shared, low-generation-probability nucleotide sequences. In a later analysis, a clonal expansion index for each public chain was calculated from normalized within-repertoire ranks of inferred template counts. In a later analysis, generation probabilities were computed using a VDJ recombination model fitted to out-of-frame rearrangements, and the results were checked against IGoR. In a later analysis, TCR-TCR, TCR-HLA and TCR-CMV co-occurrence was scored with hypergeometric tests, and a repertoire-size bias correction was applied to TCR pairs. To estimate false discovery rates, a later analysis permuted the HLA or CMV assignments 20 times. In a later analysis, co-occurring TCRs were grouped using DBSCAN, with TCRdist sequence similarity added in when clustering inside HLA-allele-positive subsets. Co-occurrence clustering excluded repertoires with fewer than 30,000 or more than 120,000 public chains, plus five with anomalous nucleotide sharing. In TCRdb, the immuneACCESS table is reduced to in-frame sequences with V and J assigned. These tables do not hold every clone; where another copy was compared, an unresolved V gene accounts for under half, and the others remain unexplained. The V and J calls and clone size come from that table; D and trimming were worked out from the DNA. In this sample the table shows around 97,000 clones, 60% to 85% of which occur a single time. The ten largest clones capture under 4.5% of the sample.

This record belongs to a study of cytomegalovirus exposure and HLA in healthy donors (dated by TCRdb to about 2017). The study in broad terms: An earlier analysis of some 620 of the donors reported approximately 280 Gb of sequence data and around 110 million unique TCR beta sequences obtained from about 179 million T cells. In an earlier analysis of a few hundred of the donors, high-throughput TCR beta sequencing was used to judge whether each TCR beta V gene segment behaved as functional or pseudogenic. Among 398 genotyped donors of the cohort, an average of roughly 230,000 unique TCR beta nucleotide sequences was sequenced per donor, of which about 18% were non-productive. Every discovery cohort repertoire had been produced on one sequencing platform. To predict cytomegalovirus infection status, the study brought together high-throughput TCR immunosequencing, statistical association of individual TCRs with disease status, and machine learning. To study patterns of TCR occurrence, a later analysis re-analyzed previously published TCR beta repertoires from around 660 donors and added high-resolution HLA genotyping. Class I and class II HLA loci were covered by the typing at four-digit resolution. Rather than drawing on any new phenotypic data, the later analysis identified candidate immune exposures from TCR beta sequences and the way those sequences occurred across donors. Roughly 300 gigabases of sequencing data and about 92 million unique TCR sequences made up an early release that covered 500 to 700 HLA-typed donors. The number of typed donors differed by locus: about 620-640 for A, B, C, DRB1 and DQB1; 500 to 550 for DQA1; some 590 for DPA1; and some 430 for DPB1. Donor age, sex, ethnicity and CMV serostatus were collected together with the repertoire data. The study was designed to test whether signatures of past pathogen exposure could be identified by cataloging public T cell receptors. Roughly 5 DR-DQ haplotypes were handled as single units for association and clustering because linkage in the cohort was strong. Using immunosequencing, the study profiled T cell repertoires from 500 to 800 subjects and related those repertoires to cytomegalovirus serostatus. The genetic ancestry cluster associated with self-reported Caucasian donors included around 76% of the 300 to 400 genotyped donors. A separate validation cohort of 100 to 150 different subjects was used in addition to the 666-subject first cohort. A later genetic analysis used genome-wide SNP genotypes for about 65% of the roughly 700 donors, treating that subset as a discovery cohort. Study-wide findings and limitations: For the cohort, immune exposure information was limited to CMV serostatus. According to a later analysis, most CMV-associated TCR beta chains appeared to be HLA-restricted, and the HLA associations seemed to be driven largely by CMV exposure. While some public TCRs were present in many individuals, most TCR sequences turned up only very rarely across donors. Correlated functional status among segregating V segments might be attributable to linkage disequilibrium, but an unknown experimental factor could not be ruled out. Cytomegalovirus status was reported to be diagnosed by the classifier with high specificity and sensitivity in both the original and validation cohorts. According to a later analysis, parvovirus B19, influenza, CMV and Epstein-Barr virus appeared linked to several top co-occurrence clusters. Because the 87-base-pair reads could not distinguish some IMGT-functional V segments, including TRBV6-2 and TRBV6-3, those segments were excluded. Only TCR beta chains were sequenced in this cohort, and the absence of alpha or paired-chain data limited detectable features. Compared with the roughly 710-donor mean, donors in an Asian-associated ancestry cluster had fewer N-insertions in productive TCRs, according to a later genetic analysis. Sequencing depth was assumed to be roughly uniform across donors in the presence/absence analyses, though that assumption may not hold. The study gave a list of more than 150 TCR beta chains associated with cytomegalovirus. A group of highly shared sequence variants was considered likely to be a technical artifact of the sequencing pipeline. The authors suggested that the approach could potentially be extended to other disease states and immunological phenotypes. An association between a missense DCLRE1C variant and V-gene and J-gene trimming of TCR beta chains was found in a later genetic analysis and replicated in an independent cohort. Broadly in line with IMGT annotations, most TCR beta V segments showed up in productive rearrangements about 90% or about 30% of the time in an earlier analysis of approximately 600 of the donors. Specific HLA alleles were associated with over 15,000 TCR beta sequences at a false discovery rate of 0.05 in a later analysis. Compared with equally common non-associated chains, HLA-associated TCR beta chains in a later analysis were more clonally expanded and had lower generation probabilities. A further reported finding was that TCR beta sequences accurately predicted the HLA-A and HLA-B alleles for most subjects in the first cohort. A later analysis found that TCR association rates varied across HLA loci, with DRB1 alleles showing the most associated TCRs and HLA-C alleles the fewest. Approximately 18 rarely observed V segments, including chromosome 9 orphons, were excluded from the earlier analysis of some 590 of the donors because counts were too low. Because HLA typing was missing for some donors at each locus, association tests included only the typed subset. When HLA alleles, especially DR and DQ, strongly co-occurred, TCR associations were difficult to assign to individual alleles. In vitro tests confirmed that a few of the cytomegalovirus-associated TCR beta chains recognize cytomegalovirus antigens.

V gives up 5 bases and J gives up 4 bases, and the segment between their germline ends measures 9 bases. The CDR3 holds 12 amino acids from the cysteine to the phenylalanine. The read is trimmed to its CDR3 DNA, 36 bases read in frame from base 1. CDR1 and CDR2, looked up from the germline V gene (reference sequence), are MNHNY and SVGAGI. Rearrangement joined TRBV6-6 to TRBJ2-7; no D segment can be confidently identified. The sequenced sample was PBMCs. This clonotype was sampled from a man in his fifties in good health and CMV-seropositive. The encoded CDR3 is CASSTTNYEQYF. The DNA reads TGTGCCAGCAGTACAACAAATTACGAGCAGTACTTC.